Described below is a single T cell receptor beta chain sequence and its context. Trimming stripped 7 bases from V and 1 base from J, with 10 bases between. This CDR3 comprises 13 residues. The sample comes from a study of control samples from healthy donors and cancer patients. Data came from immunoSEQ multiplex PCR; TCRdb stores just in-frame clones and leaves some out. The sample holds roughly 120,000 clones, around 96% seen once. The chain joins TRBV12-3 or TRBV12-4 to TRBJ1-1, with a weak D call TRBD1 (5 bases). Source material: blood. The source is a man under 40 in good health. The CDR3 is CASIRQGNTEAFF. In DNA, the CDR3 is TGTGCCAGCATTCGCCAGGGGAACACTGAAGCTTTCTTT.